This T cell receptor (beta chain) was sequenced during a study of beta chain features in type 1 diabetes. Study-level points and caveats: The VDJ junctions of type 1 diabetes patients carried fewer insertions and more deletions.

The CDR3 covers 14 residues. Germline loops: CDR1 MNHEY, CDR2 SVGAGI. Trimming left V 7 bases short and J 10 bases short, with 17 bases between. This clone appeared a few times. The antigen is undetermined. Expressed TCRB transcripts were sequenced because the isolated RNA had all been reverse transcribed beforehand. TCRdb's copy holds only in-frame clones and misses some; the assay was immunoSEQ multiplex PCR. Of fewer than 500,000 clones in the sample, around 13% were seen once. Sequencing input: naive CD4+ T cells from blood. The clonotype originates from a man aged 30 to 45 in good health. The chain has TRBV6-5 and TRBJ1-6; weak D call: TRBD1 (6 bases). CDR3 sequence reads: CASNSKGRGSPLHF. The CDR3 DNA reads as TGTGCCAGCAATTCGAAGGGAAGGGGGTCACCCCTCCACTTT.